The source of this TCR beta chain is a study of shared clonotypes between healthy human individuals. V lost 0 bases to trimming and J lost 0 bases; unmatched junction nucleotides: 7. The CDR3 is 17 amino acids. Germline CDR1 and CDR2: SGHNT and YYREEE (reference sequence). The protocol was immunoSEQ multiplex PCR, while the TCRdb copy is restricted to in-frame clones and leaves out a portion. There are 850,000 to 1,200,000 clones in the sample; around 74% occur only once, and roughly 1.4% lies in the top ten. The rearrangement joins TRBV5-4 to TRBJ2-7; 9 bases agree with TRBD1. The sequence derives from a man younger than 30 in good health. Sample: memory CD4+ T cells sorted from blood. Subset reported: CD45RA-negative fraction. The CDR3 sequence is CASSLGGGQGSSYEQYF. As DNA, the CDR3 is TGTGCCAGCAGCTTGGGTGGGGGACAGGGAAGCTCCTACGAGCAGTACTTC.